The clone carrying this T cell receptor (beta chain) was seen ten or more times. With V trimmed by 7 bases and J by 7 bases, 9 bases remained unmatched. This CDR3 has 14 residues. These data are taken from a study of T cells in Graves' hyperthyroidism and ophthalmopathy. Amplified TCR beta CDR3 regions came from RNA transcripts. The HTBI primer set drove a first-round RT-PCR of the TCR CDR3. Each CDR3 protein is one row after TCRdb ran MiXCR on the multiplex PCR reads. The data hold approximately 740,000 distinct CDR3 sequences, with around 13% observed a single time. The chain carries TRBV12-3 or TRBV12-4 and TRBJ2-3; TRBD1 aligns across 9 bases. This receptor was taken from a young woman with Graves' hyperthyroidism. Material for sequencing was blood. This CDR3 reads CASIPGQGVHTQYF. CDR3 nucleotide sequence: TGTGCCAGCATTCCGGGACAGGGTGTCCATACGCAGTATTTT.